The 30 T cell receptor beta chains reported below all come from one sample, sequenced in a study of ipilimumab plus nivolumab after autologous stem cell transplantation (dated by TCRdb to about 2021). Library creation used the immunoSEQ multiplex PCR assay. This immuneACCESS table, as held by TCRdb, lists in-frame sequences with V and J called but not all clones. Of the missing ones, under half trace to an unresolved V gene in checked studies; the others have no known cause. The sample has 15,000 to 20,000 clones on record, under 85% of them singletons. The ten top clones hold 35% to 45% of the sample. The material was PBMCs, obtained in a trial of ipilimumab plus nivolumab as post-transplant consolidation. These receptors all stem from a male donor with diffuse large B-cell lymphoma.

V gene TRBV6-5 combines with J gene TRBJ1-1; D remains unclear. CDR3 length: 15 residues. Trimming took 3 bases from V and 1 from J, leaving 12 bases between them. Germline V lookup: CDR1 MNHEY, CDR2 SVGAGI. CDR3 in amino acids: CASSYADWGNTEAFF. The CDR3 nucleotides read TGTGCCAGCAGTTATGCGGATTGGGGGAACACTGAAGCTTTCTTT.

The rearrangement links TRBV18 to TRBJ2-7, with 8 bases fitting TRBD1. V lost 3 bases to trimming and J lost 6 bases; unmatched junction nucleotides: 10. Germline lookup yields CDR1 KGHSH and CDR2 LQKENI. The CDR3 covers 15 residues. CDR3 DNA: TGTGCCAGCTCACCCAAACAGGGGGAGGTGGGCGAGCAGTACTTC. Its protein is CASSPKQGEVGEQYF.

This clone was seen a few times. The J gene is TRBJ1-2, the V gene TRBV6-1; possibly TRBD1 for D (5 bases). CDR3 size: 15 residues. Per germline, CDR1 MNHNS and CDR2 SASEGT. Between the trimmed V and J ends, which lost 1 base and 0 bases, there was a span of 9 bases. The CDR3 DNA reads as TGTGCCAGCAGTGAAGGCCCAGGGTCTAACTATGGCTACACCTTC. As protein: CASSEGPGSNYGYTF.

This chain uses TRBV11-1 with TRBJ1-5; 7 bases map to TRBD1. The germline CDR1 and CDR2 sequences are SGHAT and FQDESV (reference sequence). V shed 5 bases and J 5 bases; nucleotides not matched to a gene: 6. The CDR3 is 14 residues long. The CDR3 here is CASSAAGGDQPQHF. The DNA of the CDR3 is TGTGCCAGCAGCGCAGCAGGGGGAGATCAGCCCCAGCATTTT.

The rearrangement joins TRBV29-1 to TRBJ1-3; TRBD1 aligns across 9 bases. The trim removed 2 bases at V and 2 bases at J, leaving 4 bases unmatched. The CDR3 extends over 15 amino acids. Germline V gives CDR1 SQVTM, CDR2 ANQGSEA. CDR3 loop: CSVETWTGAGNTIYF. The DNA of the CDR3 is TGCAGCGTTGAAACTTGGACAGGGGCTGGAAACACCATATATTTT.

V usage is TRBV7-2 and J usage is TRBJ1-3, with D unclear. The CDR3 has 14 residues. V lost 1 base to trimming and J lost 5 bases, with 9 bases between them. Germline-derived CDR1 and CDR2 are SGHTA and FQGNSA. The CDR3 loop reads CASSLEAGRNTIYF. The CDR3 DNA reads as TGTGCCAGCAGCTTAGAAGCAGGTAGAAACACCATATATTTT.

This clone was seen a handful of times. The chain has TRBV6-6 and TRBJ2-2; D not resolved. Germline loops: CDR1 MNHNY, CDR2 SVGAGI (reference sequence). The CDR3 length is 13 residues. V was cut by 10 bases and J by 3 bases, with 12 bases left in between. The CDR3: CATSPIDTGELFF. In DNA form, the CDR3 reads TGTGCCACCTCCCCGATAGACACCGGGGAGCTGTTTTTT.

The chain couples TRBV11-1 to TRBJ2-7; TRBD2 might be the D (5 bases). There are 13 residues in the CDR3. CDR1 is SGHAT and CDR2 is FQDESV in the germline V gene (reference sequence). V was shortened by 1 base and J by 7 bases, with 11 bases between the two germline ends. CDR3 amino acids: CASSLEEAREQYF. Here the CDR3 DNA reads TGTGCCAGCAGCTTAGAGGAGGCACGGGAGCAGTACTTC.

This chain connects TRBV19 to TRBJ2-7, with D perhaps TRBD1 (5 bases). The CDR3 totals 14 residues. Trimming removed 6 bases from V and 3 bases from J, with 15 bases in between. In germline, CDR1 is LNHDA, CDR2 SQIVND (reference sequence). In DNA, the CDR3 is TGTGCCAGTAGCCCACATGGGGCGAACTACGAGCAGTACTTC. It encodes CASSPHGANYEQYF.

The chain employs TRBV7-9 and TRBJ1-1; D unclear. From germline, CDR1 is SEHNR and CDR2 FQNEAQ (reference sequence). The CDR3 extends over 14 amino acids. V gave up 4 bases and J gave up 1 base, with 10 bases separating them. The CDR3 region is CASSSSRRNTEAFF. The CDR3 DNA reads TGTGCCAGCAGCTCCTCCCGCAGGAACACTGAAGCTTTCTTT.

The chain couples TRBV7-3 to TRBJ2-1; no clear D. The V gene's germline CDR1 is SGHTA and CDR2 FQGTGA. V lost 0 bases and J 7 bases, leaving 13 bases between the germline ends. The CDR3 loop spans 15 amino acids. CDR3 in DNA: TGTGCCAGCAGCTTAACTGGTTGGGGTGAAAATGAGCAGTTCTTC. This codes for CASSLTGWGENEQFF.

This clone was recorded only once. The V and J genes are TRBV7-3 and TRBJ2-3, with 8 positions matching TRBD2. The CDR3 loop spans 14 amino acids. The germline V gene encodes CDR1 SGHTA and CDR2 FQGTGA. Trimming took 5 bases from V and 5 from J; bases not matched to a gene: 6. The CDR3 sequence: CASSRLASKDTQYF. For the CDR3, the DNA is TGTGCCAGCAGCCGACTAGCGTCCAAAGATACGCAGTATTTT. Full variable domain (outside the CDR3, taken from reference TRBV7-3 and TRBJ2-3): GAGVSQTPSNKVTEKGKYVELRCDPISGHTALYWYRQSLGQGPEFLIYFQGTGAADDSGLPNDRFFAVRPEGSVSTLKIQRTERGDSAVYLCASSRLASKDTQYFGPGTRLTVL.

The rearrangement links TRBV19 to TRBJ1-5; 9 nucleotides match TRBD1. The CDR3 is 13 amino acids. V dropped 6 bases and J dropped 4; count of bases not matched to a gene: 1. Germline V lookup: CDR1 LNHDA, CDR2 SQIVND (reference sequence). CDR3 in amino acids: CASRGTGNQPQHF. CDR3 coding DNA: TGTGCCAGTAGGGGGACAGGGAATCAGCCCCAGCATTTT.

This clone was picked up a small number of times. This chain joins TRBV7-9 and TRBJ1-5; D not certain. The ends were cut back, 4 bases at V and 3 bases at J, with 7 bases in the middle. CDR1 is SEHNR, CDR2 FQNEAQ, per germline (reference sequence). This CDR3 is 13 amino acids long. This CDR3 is CASSSSYNQPQHF. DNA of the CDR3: TGTGCCAGCAGCTCGTCTTACAATCAGCCCCAGCATTTT. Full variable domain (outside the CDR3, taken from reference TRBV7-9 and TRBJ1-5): DTGVSQNPRHKITKRGQNVTFRCDPISEHNRLYWYRQTLGQGPEFLTYFQNEAQLEKSRLLSDRFSAERPKGSFSTLEIQRTEQGDSAMYLCASSSSYNQPQHFGDGTRLSIL.

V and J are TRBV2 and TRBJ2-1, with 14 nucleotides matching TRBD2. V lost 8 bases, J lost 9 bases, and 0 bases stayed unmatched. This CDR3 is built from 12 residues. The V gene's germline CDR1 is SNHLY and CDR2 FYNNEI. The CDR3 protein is CASGLAGGEQFF. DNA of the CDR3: TGTGCCAGCGGACTAGCGGGGGGTGAGCAGTTCTTC.

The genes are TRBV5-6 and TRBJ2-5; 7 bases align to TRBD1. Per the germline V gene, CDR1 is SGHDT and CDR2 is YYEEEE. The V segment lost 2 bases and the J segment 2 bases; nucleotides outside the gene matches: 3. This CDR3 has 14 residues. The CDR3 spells CASSFGTVQETQYF. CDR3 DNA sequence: TGTGCCAGCAGCTTCGGGACAGTACAAGAGACCCAGTACTTC.

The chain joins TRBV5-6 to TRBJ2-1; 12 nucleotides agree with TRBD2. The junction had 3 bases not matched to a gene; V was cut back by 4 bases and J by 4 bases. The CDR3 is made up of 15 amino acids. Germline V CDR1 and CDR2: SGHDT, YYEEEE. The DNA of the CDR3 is TGTGCCAGCAGCACCGGGACTAGCGGGTACAATGAGCAGTTCTTC. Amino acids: CASSTGTSGYNEQFF.

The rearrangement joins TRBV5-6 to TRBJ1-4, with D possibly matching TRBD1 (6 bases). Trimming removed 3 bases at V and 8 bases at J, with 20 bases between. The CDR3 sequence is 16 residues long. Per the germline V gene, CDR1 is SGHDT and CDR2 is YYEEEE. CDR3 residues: CASSSSRGGFFEKLFF. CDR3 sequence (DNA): TGTGCCAGCAGCTCCTCGCGAGGGGGGTTTTTCGAAAAACTGTTTTTT.

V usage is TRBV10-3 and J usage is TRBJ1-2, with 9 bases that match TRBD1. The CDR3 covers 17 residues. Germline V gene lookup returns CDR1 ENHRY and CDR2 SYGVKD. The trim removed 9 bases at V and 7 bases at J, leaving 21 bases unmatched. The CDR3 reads CAIFSPNTGTGFSGYTF. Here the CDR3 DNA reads TGTGCCATTTTCTCCCCTAATACCGGGACAGGGTTTAGTGGCTACACCTTC.

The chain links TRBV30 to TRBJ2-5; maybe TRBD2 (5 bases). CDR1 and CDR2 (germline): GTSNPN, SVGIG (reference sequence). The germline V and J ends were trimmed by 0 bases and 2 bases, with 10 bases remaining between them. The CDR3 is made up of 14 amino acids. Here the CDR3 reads CAWSVAVYQETQYF. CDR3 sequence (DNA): TGTGCCTGGAGTGTAGCGGTCTATCAAGAGACCCAGTACTTC.

Written as DNA, the CDR3 is TGTGCCAGCAGCTCATTAGCGGGTTCCACCGGGGAGCTGTTTTTT. Amino acids: CASSSLAGSTGELFF. The gene calls are TRBV5-4 and TRBJ2-2; TRBD2 agrees at 7 bases. Trimming took 3 bases from V and 4 from J; bases not matched to a gene: 6. The CDR3 contains 15 residues. Germline values: CDR1 SGHNT, CDR2 YYREEE (reference sequence).

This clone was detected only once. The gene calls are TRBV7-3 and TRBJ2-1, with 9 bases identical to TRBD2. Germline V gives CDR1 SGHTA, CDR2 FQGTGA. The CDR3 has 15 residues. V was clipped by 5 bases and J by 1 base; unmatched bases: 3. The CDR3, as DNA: TGTGCCAGCAGCGCACTAGCGGGTTCCTACAATGAGCAGTTCTTC. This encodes CASSALAGSYNEQFF.

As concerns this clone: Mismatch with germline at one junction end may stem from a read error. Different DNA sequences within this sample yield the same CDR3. In nucleotides, the CDR3 is TGTGCCAGCAGCTTGGTTCGATTCTCGGACGAACAGTACTTC. Translating gives CASSLVRFSDEQYF. The rearrangement uses TRBV5-4 and TRBJ2-7; D gene unclear. CDR3 length equals 14 residues. Germline V gene data show CDR1 as SGHNT and CDR2 as YYREEE (reference sequence).

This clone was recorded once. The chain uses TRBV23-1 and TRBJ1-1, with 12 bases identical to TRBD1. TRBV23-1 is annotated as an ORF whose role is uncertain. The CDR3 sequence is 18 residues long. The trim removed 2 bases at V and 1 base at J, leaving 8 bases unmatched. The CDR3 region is CASSQPYPGQGANTEAFF. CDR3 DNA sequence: TGCGCCAGCAGTCAACCCTACCCGGGACAGGGGGCGAACACTGAAGCTTTCTTT.

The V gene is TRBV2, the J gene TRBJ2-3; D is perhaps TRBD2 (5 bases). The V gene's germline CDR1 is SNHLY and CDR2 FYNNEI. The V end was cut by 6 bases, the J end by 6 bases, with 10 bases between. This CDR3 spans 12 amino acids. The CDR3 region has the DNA TGTGCCAGCAGAGAACTAGGTGATACGCAGTATTTT. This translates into CASRELGDTQYF.

CDR3 in amino acids: CASSPERDGSPLHF. In nucleotides, the CDR3 is TGTGCCAGCAGTCCCGAGAGGGACGGGTCACCCCTCCACTTT. The chain combines TRBV2 with TRBJ1-6; maybe TRBD1 (5 bases). The CDR3 runs to 14 residues. CDR1 SNHLY and CDR2 FYNNEI come from the germline V gene. Trimming shortened V by 5 bases and J by 10 bases, and 15 bases separated the two germline ends.

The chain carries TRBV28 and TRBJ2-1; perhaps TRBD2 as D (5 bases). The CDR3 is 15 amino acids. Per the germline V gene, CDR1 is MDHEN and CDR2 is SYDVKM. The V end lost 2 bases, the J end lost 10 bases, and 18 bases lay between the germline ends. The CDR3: CASSLPTRTSKEQFF. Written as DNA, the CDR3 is TGTGCCAGCAGTTTACCTACACGGACTTCGAAAGAGCAGTTCTTC.

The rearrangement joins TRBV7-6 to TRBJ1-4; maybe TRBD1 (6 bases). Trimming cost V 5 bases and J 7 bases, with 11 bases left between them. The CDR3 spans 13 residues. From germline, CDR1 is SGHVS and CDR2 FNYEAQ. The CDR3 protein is CASSLRGGEKLFF. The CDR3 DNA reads TGTGCCAGCAGCCTGAGGGGGGGTGAAAAACTGTTTTTT.

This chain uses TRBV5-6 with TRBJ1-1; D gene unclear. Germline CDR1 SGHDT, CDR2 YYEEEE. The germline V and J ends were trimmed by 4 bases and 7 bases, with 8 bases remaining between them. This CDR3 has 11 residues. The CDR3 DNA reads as TGTGCCAGCAGCAGGTTGGATGAAGCTTTCTTT. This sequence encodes CASSRLDEAFF.

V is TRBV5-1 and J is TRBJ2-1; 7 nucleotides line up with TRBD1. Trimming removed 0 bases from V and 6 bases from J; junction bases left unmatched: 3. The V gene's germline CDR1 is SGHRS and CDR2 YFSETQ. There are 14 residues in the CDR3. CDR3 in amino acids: CASSLVTGANEQFF. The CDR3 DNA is TGCGCCAGCAGCTTGGTAACAGGGGCCAATGAGCAGTTCTTC. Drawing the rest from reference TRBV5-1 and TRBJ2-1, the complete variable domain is KAGVTQTPRYLIKTRGQQVTLSCSPISGHRSVSWYQQTPGQGLQFLFEYFSETQRNKGNFPGRFSGRQFSNSRSEMNVSTLELGDSALYLCASSLVTGANEQFFGPGTRLTVL.